The 5 T cell receptor beta chains presented below share a single source sample, sequenced in a study of blood T cell repertoires in COVID-19. TCRdb keeps only in-frame clones here, not all; method: immunoSEQ multiplex PCR. Of over 45,000 clones in the sample, around 82% were seen once. Sequenced sample: peripheral blood. Receptor source: a woman of 80 years or more with acute or convalescent COVID-19.

The genes are TRBV3-1 (or the pseudogene TRBV3-2) and TRBJ2-5; TRBD2 is a possible D gene (6 bases). V lost 3 bases, J lost 3 bases, and 17 bases lay in between. CDR1 and CDR2 from the germline V gene are LGHDT and YNNKEL (reference sequence). The CDR3 is made up of 16 amino acids. The CDR3 loop reads CASSHVPGAQKETQYF. The CDR3 nucleotides are TGTGCCAGCAGCCATGTTCCGGGAGCCCAGAAAGAGACCCAGTACTTC.

The chain carries TRBV5-1 and TRBJ1-2, with D perhaps TRBD1 (6 bases). Trimming shortened V by 0 bases and J by 2 bases, and 8 bases separated the two germline ends. The CDR3 totals 14 residues. Germline V gives CDR1 SGHRS, CDR2 YFSETQ. Written as DNA, the CDR3 is TGCGCCAGCAGCTTGGAACAGGGAAACTATGGCTACACCTTC. Its protein product is CASSLEQGNYGYTF.

This clone came up once. V gene TRBV5-4 combines with J gene TRBJ1-2; D unresolved. Germline assignment: CDR1 SGHNT and CDR2 YYREEE (reference sequence). The CDR3 is 15 amino acids. With 0 bases removed from V and 3 bases from J, the gap between germline ends came to 12 bases. CDR3 nucleotides: TGTGCCAGCAGCTTGGGTACGGGGTTCGACTATGGCTACACCTTC. Amino acids: CASSLGTGFDYGYTF.

This clone was counted only a few times. The gene calls are TRBV7-2 and TRBJ1-2; D gene uncertain. The germline V gene encodes CDR1 SGHTA and CDR2 FQGNSA. The CDR3 covers 15 residues. The V end lost 4 bases, the J end lost 3 bases, and 15 bases lay between the germline ends. The DNA of the CDR3 is TGTGCCAGCAGCTCCGCACCACTATCGGACTATGGCTACACCTTC. This codes for CASSSAPLSDYGYTF.

The rearrangement links TRBV3-1 (or the pseudogene TRBV3-2) to TRBJ2-5, with D hard to call. This CDR3 is built from 13 residues. Germline V gene data show CDR1 as LGHDT and CDR2 as YNNKEL (reference sequence). Trimming removed 4 bases at V and 6 bases at J, with 12 bases between. CDR3 coding DNA: TGTGCCAGCAGCCCCTCTCTACAGAAGACCCAGTACTTC. Amino acid sequence: CASSPSLQKTQYF.